This is a list of T cell receptor beta chains from one sample in a study of blood T cell repertoires in COVID-19. Clones were sequenced by immunoSEQ multiplex PCR, and TCRdb holds only the in-frame ones, with some missing. This sample yields tens of thousands of clones, of which 86% are seen a single time; roughly 1.2% belongs to the top ten. Sequenced sample: peripheral blood. The receptors derive from a man aged 40-50 years with acute or convalescent COVID-19. Each CDR3 is given with its conserved first and last residue. Fields, in order: CDR3 protein, CDR3 DNA, J gene, D gene, clone size, V gene. The D gene is left open where the match is weak. Only part of the rows carry a size: once, few, many, or a class if the clone is expanded.

CDR3aa: CASSSGAGGSRPDTQYF
CDR3nt: TGTGCCAGCAGTTCGGGGGCAGGGGGATCCCGCCCAGATACGCAGTATTTT
j_gene: TRBJ2-3
d_gene: -
abundance: -
v_gene: TRBV11-3

CDR3aa: CASSRGLSTDTQYF
CDR3nt: TGTGCCAGCAGTCGTGGACTAAGCACAGATACGCAGTATTTT
j_gene: TRBJ2-3
d_gene: -
abundance: -
v_gene: TRBV6-5

CDR3aa: CASTKSGIVNEQFF
CDR3nt: TGTGCCAGCACCAAATCAGGGATCGTAAATGAGCAGTTCTTC
j_gene: TRBJ2-1
d_gene: -
abundance: -
v_gene: TRBV6-5

CDR3aa: CASSSGTGGDWHF
CDR3nt: TGTGCCAGCAGTTCCGGGACAGGGGGCGATTGGCACTTT
j_gene: TRBJ1-6
d_gene: TRBD1
abundance: few
v_gene: TRBV28

CDR3aa: CASRSTQGSGETQYF
CDR3nt: TGCGCCAGCAGGTCGACACAGGGGTCAGGGGAGACCCAGTACTTC
j_gene: TRBJ2-5
d_gene: TRBD1
abundance: -
v_gene: TRBV5-1

CDR3aa: CASSVESTNSPLHF
CDR3nt: TGTGCCAGCAGCGTAGAATCTACGAATTCACCCCTCCACTTT
j_gene: TRBJ1-6
d_gene: -
abundance: -
v_gene: TRBV9

CDR3aa: CASSQDLVPGGGYTF
CDR3nt: TGTGCCAGCAGCCAAGATCTGGTTCCTGGGGGCGGCTACACCTTC
j_gene: TRBJ1-2
d_gene: -
abundance: -
v_gene: TRBV4-2

CDR3aa: CASSSTGRSYNEQFF
CDR3nt: TGTGCCAGCAGTTCAACAGGGAGATCCTACAATGAGCAGTTCTTC
j_gene: TRBJ2-1
d_gene: -
abundance: once
v_gene: TRBV5-4

CDR3aa: CASRRGGAYTEAFF
CDR3nt: TGTGCCAGCAGGAGAGGGGGCGCCTACACTGAAGCTTTCTTT
j_gene: TRBJ1-1
d_gene: TRBD1
abundance: -
v_gene: TRBV7-3

CDR3aa: CASSEAIRGVGNQPQHF
CDR3nt: TGTGCCAGCAGTGAAGCGATTAGGGGCGTAGGCAATCAGCCCCAGCATTTT
j_gene: TRBJ1-5
d_gene: -
abundance: -
v_gene: TRBV6-1

CDR3aa: CASHQGAGTEAFF
CDR3nt: TGTGCCAGCCATCAGGGGGCGGGGACTGAAGCTTTCTTT
j_gene: TRBJ1-1
d_gene: TRBD1
abundance: -
v_gene: TRBV11-2

CDR3aa: CASSFDSQNTEAFF
CDR3nt: TGTGCCAGCAGCTTTGACAGCCAGAACACTGAAGCTTTCTTT
j_gene: TRBJ1-1
d_gene: -
abundance: -
v_gene: TRBV11-3

CDR3aa: CASSPVPWVRSRWAEAFF
CDR3nt: TGCGCCAGCAGCCCCGTACCTTGGGTGCGTTCGAGGTGGGCTGAAGCTTTCTTT
j_gene: TRBJ1-1
d_gene: -
abundance: -
v_gene: TRBV4-1

CDR3aa: CASRPTGSSYEQYF
CDR3nt: TGTGCCAGCAGACCGACAGGGAGCTCCTACGAGCAGTACTTC
j_gene: TRBJ2-7
d_gene: TRBD1
abundance: -
v_gene: TRBV11-2

CDR3aa: CASSLAGAYGYTF
CDR3nt: TGTGCCAGCAGCTTAGCAGGGGCCTATGGCTACACCTTC
j_gene: TRBJ1-2
d_gene: -
abundance: -
v_gene: TRBV13

CDR3aa: CASSTEHNQPQHF
CDR3nt: TGTGCCAGCAGTACAGAGCACAATCAGCCCCAGCATTTT
j_gene: TRBJ1-5
d_gene: -
abundance: -
v_gene: TRBV6-5

CDR3aa: CASLRGTGGEKLFF
CDR3nt: TGTGCCAGCCTACGGGGAACAGGGGGCGAAAAACTGTTTTTT
j_gene: TRBJ1-4
d_gene: TRBD1
abundance: -
v_gene: TRBV2

CDR3aa: CASSTGQGGGQPQHF
CDR3nt: TGTGCCAGCAGTACCGGACAGGGAGGAGGTCAGCCCCAGCATTTT
j_gene: TRBJ1-5
d_gene: TRBD1
abundance: -
v_gene: TRBV6-5

CDR3aa: CASSPPVLNTEAFF
CDR3nt: TGTGCCAGCAGCCCCCCAGTCCTGAACACTGAAGCTTTCTTT
j_gene: TRBJ1-1
d_gene: -
abundance: -
v_gene: TRBV9

CDR3aa: CAWSVGTSNSPLHF
CDR3nt: TGTGCCTGGAGTGTGGGGACATCTAATTCACCCCTCCACTTT
j_gene: TRBJ1-6
d_gene: -
abundance: -
v_gene: TRBV30

CDR3aa: CASSYQGTNEKLFF
CDR3nt: TGCGCCAGCAGCTACCAGGGAACTAATGAAAAACTGTTTTTT
j_gene: TRBJ1-4
d_gene: -
abundance: few
v_gene: TRBV5-1

CDR3aa: CASSELGVRLSGNTIYF
CDR3nt: TGTGCCAGCAGTGAACTAGGGGTACGACTCTCTGGAAACACCATATATTTT
j_gene: TRBJ1-3
d_gene: -
abundance: -
v_gene: TRBV2

CDR3aa: CASGLVLGRQGTNEKLFF
CDR3nt: TGTGCTAGTGGTTTGGTACTCGGGCGACAGGGGACTAATGAAAAACTGTTTTTT
j_gene: TRBJ1-4
d_gene: TRBD1
abundance: -
v_gene: TRBV12-5

CDR3aa: CASSIGAGAPWTNQPQHF
CDR3nt: TGTGCCAGTAGTATAGGGGCGGGGGCCCCCTGGACCAATCAGCCCCAGCATTTT
j_gene: TRBJ1-5
d_gene: -
abundance: -
v_gene: TRBV19

CDR3aa: CASSESPTGQGTEAFF
CDR3nt: TGCGCCAGCAGTGAGTCTCCGACAGGGCAGGGGACTGAAGCTTTCTTT
j_gene: TRBJ1-1
d_gene: TRBD1
abundance: -
v_gene: TRBV10-1

CDR3aa: CASSRDSNYGYTF
CDR3nt: TGTGCCAGCAGCAGGGACAGCAACTATGGCTACACCTTC
j_gene: TRBJ1-2
d_gene: TRBD1
abundance: -
v_gene: TRBV11-3

CDR3aa: CASHQHTGQGAAEAFF
CDR3nt: TGTGCCAGTCACCAACACACGGGACAGGGGGCCGCTGAAGCTTTCTTT
j_gene: TRBJ1-1
d_gene: TRBD1
abundance: -
v_gene: TRBV19

CDR3aa: CASSLLVPVVYF
CDR3nt: TGTGCCAGCAGTTTATTAGTCCCCGTCGTATATTTT
j_gene: TRBJ2-3
d_gene: -
abundance: -
v_gene: TRBV12-3/TRBV12-4

CDR3aa: CASSLRGDTEAFF
CDR3nt: TGTGCCAGCAGCTTACGGGGAGACACTGAAGCTTTCTTT
j_gene: TRBJ1-1
d_gene: -
abundance: -
v_gene: TRBV7-3

CDR3aa: CASSSDRVGNEQFF
CDR3nt: TGCGCCAGCAGCTCAGACAGGGTTGGGAATGAGCAGTTCTTC
j_gene: TRBJ2-1
d_gene: TRBD1
abundance: -
v_gene: TRBV5-1

CDR3aa: CASSYQGAHEQYF
CDR3nt: TGTGCCAGCAGTTACCAGGGGGCCCACGAGCAGTACTTC
j_gene: TRBJ2-7
d_gene: TRBD1
abundance: -
v_gene: TRBV6-5

CDR3aa: CASRSGGNQPQHF
CDR3nt: TGTGCCAGCAGGAGCGGGGGCAATCAGCCCCAGCATTTT
j_gene: TRBJ1-5
d_gene: -
abundance: -
v_gene: TRBV27

CDR3aa: CASTHNLAEAFF
CDR3nt: TGTGCCAGCACTCATAACTTGGCTGAAGCTTTCTTT
j_gene: TRBJ1-1
d_gene: -
abundance: -
v_gene: TRBV6-5

CDR3aa: CASSLTGHGNSPLHF
CDR3nt: TGTGCCAGCAGCTTAACGGGACACGGGAATTCACCCCTCCACTTT
j_gene: TRBJ1-6
d_gene: -
abundance: -
v_gene: TRBV5-4

CDR3aa: CASSPGQGPTLSTDTQYF
CDR3nt: TGCGCCAGCAGCCCGGGACAGGGGCCAACTTTAAGCACAGATACGCAGTATTTT
j_gene: TRBJ2-3
d_gene: TRBD1
abundance: -
v_gene: TRBV4-1

CDR3aa: CASGRGKGTQYF
CDR3nt: TGTGCCAGCGGCAGGGGGAAGGGGACCCAGTACTTC
j_gene: TRBJ2-5
d_gene: TRBD1
abundance: -
v_gene: TRBV11-2